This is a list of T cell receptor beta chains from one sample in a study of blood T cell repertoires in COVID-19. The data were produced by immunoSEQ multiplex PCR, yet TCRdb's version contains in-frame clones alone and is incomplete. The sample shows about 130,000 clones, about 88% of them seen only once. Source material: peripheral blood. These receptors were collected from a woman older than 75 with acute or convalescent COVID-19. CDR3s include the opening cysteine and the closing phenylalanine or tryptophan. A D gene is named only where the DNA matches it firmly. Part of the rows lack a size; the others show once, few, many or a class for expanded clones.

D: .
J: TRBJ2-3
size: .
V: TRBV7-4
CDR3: CASSQWAGSLTDTQYF
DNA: TGTGCCAGCAGCCAATGGGCCGGCTCCCTCACAGATACGCAGTATTTT

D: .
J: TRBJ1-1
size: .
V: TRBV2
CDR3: CASSEALWRATEAFF
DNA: TGTGCCAGCAGTGAAGCGCTCTGGAGGGCCACTGAAGCTTTCTTT

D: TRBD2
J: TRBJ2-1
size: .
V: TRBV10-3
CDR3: CAISGASGTLSSYNEQFF
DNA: TGTGCCATCAGTGGGGCTAGCGGGACCCTATCCTCCTACAATGAGCAGTTCTTC

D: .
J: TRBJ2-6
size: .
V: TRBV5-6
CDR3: CASSLVTAGANVLTF
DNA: TGTGCCAGCAGCTTGGTGACAGCAGGGGCCAACGTCCTGACTTTC

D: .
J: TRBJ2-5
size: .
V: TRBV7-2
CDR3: CASSEVIETQYF
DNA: TGTGCCAGCAGTGAGGTCATTGAGACCCAGTACTTC

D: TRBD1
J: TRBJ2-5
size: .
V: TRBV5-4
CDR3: CASSNQGAQETQYF
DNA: TGTGCCAGCAGTAATCAGGGGGCACAAGAGACCCAGTACTTC

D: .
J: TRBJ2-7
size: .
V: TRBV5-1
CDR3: CASSLVSGNYEQYF
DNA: TGCGCCAGCAGCTTGGTAAGCGGAAACTACGAGCAGTACTTC

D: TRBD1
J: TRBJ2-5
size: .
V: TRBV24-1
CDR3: CATGSGTGATQYF
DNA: TGTGCCACCGGGTCCGGGACAGGGGCGACCCAGTACTTC

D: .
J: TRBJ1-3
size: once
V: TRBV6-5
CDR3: CASIKGGSGNTIYF
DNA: TGTGCCAGCATCAAAGGGGGTTCTGGAAACACCATATATTTT

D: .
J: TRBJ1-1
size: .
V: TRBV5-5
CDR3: CASSSSGTVNTEAFF
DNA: TGTGCCAGCAGCAGCTCCGGGACTGTGAACACTGAAGCTTTCTTT

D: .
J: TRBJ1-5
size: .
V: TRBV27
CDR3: CASSLMAGNQPQHF
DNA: TGTGCCAGCAGTTTAATGGCAGGTAATCAGCCCCAGCATTTT

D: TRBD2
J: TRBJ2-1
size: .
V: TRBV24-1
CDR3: CATSEYGLANEQFF
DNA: TGTGCCACCAGTGAATACGGACTAGCTAATGAGCAGTTCTTC

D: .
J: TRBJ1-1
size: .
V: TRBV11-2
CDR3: CASSLAGVGEAFF
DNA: TGTGCCAGCAGCTTAGCAGGGGTGGGTGAAGCTTTCTTT

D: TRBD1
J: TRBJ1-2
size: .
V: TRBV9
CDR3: CASSPGQGMGYTF
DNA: TGTGCCAGCAGCCCAGGACAGGGGATGGGCTACACCTTC

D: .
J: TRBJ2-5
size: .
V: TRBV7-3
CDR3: CASSPYISGRETQYF
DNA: TGTGCCAGCAGCCCCTACATTTCAGGGCGGGAGACCCAGTACTTC

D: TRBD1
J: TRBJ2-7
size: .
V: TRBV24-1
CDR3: CATSDSTGDHNREQYF
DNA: TGTGCCACCAGTGATTCTACAGGGGACCATAATAGAGAGCAGTACTTC

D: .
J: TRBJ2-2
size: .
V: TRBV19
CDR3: CAISGTPLTGELFF
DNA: TGTGCCATCTCCGGGACACCTCTCACCGGGGAGCTGTTTTTT

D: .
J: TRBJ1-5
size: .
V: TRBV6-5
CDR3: CASSYSRVPQPQHF
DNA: TGTGCCAGCAGTTACTCCAGGGTCCCTCAGCCCCAGCATTTT

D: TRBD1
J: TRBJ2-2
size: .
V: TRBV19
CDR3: CASRSPLRGTGLGTGELFF
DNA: TGTGCCAGTAGGAGCCCTCTTCGGGGGACAGGGCTGGGGACCGGGGAGCTGTTTTTT

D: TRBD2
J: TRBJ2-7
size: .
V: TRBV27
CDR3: CASSLSPSGSRYEQYF
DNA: TGTGCCAGCAGTTTATCGCCTAGCGGGAGCCGGTACGAGCAGTACTTC

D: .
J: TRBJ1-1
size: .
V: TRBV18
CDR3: CASSPRVTSNTEAFF
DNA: TGTGCCAGCTCACCGCGGGTCACCTCGAACACTGAAGCTTTCTTT

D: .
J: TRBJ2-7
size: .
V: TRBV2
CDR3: CASSDAGNSYEQYF
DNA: TGTGCCAGCAGTGACGCGGGTAACTCCTACGAGCAGTACTTC

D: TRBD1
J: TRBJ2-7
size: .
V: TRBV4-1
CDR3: CASSQDPTGWAYEQYF
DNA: TGCGCCAGCAGCCAAGACCCGACAGGGTGGGCGTACGAGCAGTACTTC

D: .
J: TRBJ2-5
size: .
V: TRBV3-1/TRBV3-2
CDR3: CASSQGPGPQETQYF
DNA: TGTGCCAGCAGCCAAGGCCCAGGGCCGCAAGAGACCCAGTACTTC

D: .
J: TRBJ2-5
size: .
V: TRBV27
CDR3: CASSLEGSGAGTQYF
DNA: TGTGCCAGCAGTTTAGAGGGTTCAGGGGCGGGGACCCAGTACTTC

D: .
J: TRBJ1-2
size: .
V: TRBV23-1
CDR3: CASRAGKDYGYTF
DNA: TGCGCCAGCAGAGCAGGGAAGGACTATGGCTACACCTTC

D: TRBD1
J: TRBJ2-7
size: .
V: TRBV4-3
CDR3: CASSPGPGQGHEQYF
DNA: TGCGCCAGCAGCCCCGGGCCGGGACAGGGCCACGAGCAGTACTTC

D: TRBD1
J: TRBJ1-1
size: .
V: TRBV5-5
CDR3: CASNRGTEAFF
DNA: TGTGCCAGTAACAGGGGCACTGAAGCTTTCTTT

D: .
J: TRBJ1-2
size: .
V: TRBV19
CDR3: CASSPTGNYGYTF
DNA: TGTGCCAGTAGTCCGACTGGGAACTATGGCTACACCTTC

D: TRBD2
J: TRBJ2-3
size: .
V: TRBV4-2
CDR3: CASSLLLVAGGSTDTQYF
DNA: TGTGCCAGCAGCCTACTACTCGTAGCGGGGGGTAGCACAGATACGCAGTATTTT

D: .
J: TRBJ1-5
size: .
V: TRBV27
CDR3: CASSFTQGQPQHF
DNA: TGTGCCAGCAGTTTTACACAGGGTCAGCCCCAGCATTTT

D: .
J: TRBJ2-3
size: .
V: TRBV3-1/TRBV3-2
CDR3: CASSQRSTDTQYF
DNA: TGTGCCAGCAGCCAACGGAGCACAGATACGCAGTATTTT

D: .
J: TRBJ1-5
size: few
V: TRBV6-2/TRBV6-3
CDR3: CASSSVGSGQPQHF
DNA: TGTGCCAGCAGCTCCGTAGGGAGCGGTCAGCCCCAGCATTTT

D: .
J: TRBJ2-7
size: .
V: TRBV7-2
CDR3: CASSPGGYRYEQYF
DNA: TGTGCCAGCAGCCCTGGGGGGTACCGCTACGAGCAGTACTTC

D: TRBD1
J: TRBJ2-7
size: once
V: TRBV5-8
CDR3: CASSLSTGYSYEQYF
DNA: TGTGCCAGCAGCCTATCGACAGGGTATTCCTACGAGCAGTACTTC

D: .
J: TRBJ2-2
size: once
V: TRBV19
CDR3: CASSIRDGELFF
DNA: TGTGCCAGTAGTATACGGGACGGGGAGCTGTTTTTT

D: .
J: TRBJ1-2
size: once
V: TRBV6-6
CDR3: CASSSPPNRAGGYTF
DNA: TGTGCCAGCAGTTCACCCCCCAACAGGGCGGGTGGCTACACCTTC

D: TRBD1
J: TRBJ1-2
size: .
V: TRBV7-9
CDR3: CASSLGQGQYGYTF
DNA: TGTGCCAGCAGCCTAGGACAGGGACAGTATGGCTACACCTTC

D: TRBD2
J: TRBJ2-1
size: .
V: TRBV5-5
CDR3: CASSLGGSSYNEQFF
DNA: TGTGCCAGCAGCTTGGGCGGGAGCTCCTACAATGAGCAGTTCTTC

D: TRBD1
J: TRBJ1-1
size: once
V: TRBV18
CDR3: CASSGDREAFF
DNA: TGTGCCAGCTCTGGGGACAGGGAAGCTTTCTTT

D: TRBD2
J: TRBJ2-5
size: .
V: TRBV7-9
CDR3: CASSRGEETQYF
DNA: TGTGCTTCCTCCCGGGGGGAAGAGACCCAGTACTTC

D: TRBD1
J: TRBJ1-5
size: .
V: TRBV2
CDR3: CASSAGTGDQPQHF
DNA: TGTGCCAGCAGTGCCGGGACAGGGGATCAGCCCCAGCATTTT

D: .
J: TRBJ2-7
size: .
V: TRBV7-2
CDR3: CASSRIGGSYEQYF
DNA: TGTGCCAGCAGCCGTATCGGCGGCTCCTACGAGCAGTACTTC

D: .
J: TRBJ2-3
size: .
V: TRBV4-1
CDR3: CASSPPQGRTTDTQYF
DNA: TGCGCCAGCAGCCCCCCCCAGGGCCGCACCACAGATACGCAGTATTTT

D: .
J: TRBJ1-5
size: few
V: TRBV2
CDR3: CASSVLGGMTQPQHF
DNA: TGTGCCAGCAGTGTTTTAGGGGGTATGACTCAGCCCCAGCATTTT

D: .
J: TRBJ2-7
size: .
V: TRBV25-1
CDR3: CASIPRGRGYEQYF
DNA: TGTGCCAGCATCCCCAGGGGACGCGGCTACGAGCAGTACTTC

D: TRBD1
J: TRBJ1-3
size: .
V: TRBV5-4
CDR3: CASSPGGGTGNTIYF
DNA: TGTGCCAGCAGCCCTGGAGGGGGCACTGGAAACACCATATATTTT

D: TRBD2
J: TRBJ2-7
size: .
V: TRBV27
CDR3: CASSSPGTSGGRLPYEQYF
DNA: TGTGCCAGCAGTTCTCCCGGGACTAGCGGGGGGAGGCTTCCCTACGAGCAGTACTTC

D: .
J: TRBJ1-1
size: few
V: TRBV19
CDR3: CASSMMGGGTEAFF
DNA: TGTGCCAGTAGTATGATGGGAGGTGGTACTGAAGCTTTCTTT

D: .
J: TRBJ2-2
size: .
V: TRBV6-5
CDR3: CASSSGIGLNTGELFF
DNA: TGTGCCAGCAGTTCGGGAATTGGATTGAACACCGGGGAGCTGTTTTTT

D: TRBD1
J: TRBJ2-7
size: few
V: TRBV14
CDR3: CASSHTGTVSSYEQYF
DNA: TGTGCCAGCAGCCACACCGGGACAGTATCTTCCTACGAGCAGTACTTC

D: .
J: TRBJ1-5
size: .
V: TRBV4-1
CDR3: CASSRSGDQPQHF
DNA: TGCGCCAGCAGCCGGTCGGGGGATCAGCCCCAGCATTTT

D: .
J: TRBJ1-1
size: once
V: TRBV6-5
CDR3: CASRQYVNTEAFF
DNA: TGTGCCAGCAGACAGTATGTAAACACTGAAGCTTTCTTT

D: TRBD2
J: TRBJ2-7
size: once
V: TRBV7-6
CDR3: CASSLHLASGTAYEQYF
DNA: TGTGCCAGCAGCTTACACCTAGCTAGCGGGACAGCCTACGAGCAGTACTTC

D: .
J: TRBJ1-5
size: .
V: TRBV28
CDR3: CANLAEDSQRGNQPQHF
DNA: TGTGCCAACTTGGCAGAAGACAGTCAAAGGGGAAATCAGCCCCAGCATTTT

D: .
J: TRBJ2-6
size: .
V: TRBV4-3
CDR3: CASSQGQFSGANVLTF
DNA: TGCGCCAGCAGCCAAGGACAATTCTCTGGGGCCAACGTCCTGACTTTC

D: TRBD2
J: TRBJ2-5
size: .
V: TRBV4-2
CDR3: CASSHGPSGGGQETQYF
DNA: TGTGCCAGCAGCCACGGACCTAGCGGGGGGGGGCAAGAGACCCAGTACTTC